The T cell receptor beta chain described here comes from a study of T-cell memory formation after mild COVID-19. The wider study: TCR clusters mostly belonged to single donors.

Each CDR3 protein gets one entry after TCRdb re-called the 5' RACE reads with MiXCR. Among fewer than 250,000 distinct CDR3 sequences listed, roughly a tenth were seen once. This clonotype was counted ten times or more. Germline assignment: CDR1 SGHTA and CDR2 FQGNSA. This CDR3 is built from 16 residues. Trimming left V 3 bases short and J 1 base short, with 14 bases between. The origin of this receptor is a young man who had mild COVID-19 (a few samples of this study predate the infection). Cell type and time point are not known. Sequences were obtained from PBMCs or a T cell subset sorted from them (not recorded which). The chain joins TRBV7-2 to TRBJ2-3; D possibly corresponds to TRBD2 (6 bases). The CDR3 spells CASSFLGGWGTDTQYF. DNA for the CDR3: TGTGCCAGCAGCTTTCTCGGGGGTTGGGGCACAGATACGCAGTATTTT.